Detailed here is one TCR beta chain. The data were obtained in a study of blood T cell repertoires in COVID-19. Whole-study context: PBMCs, B-cell-depleted T cells, or T cells provided the cDNA or gDNA that made up the material.

Sequencing was performed with immunoSEQ multiplex PCR; in TCRdb, only in-frame clones are kept and a portion is missing. The repertoire includes a few hundred thousand clones, approximately 91% of them detected once, and approximately 2.5% sits in the top ten. This CDR3 has 18 residues. V dropped 1 base and J dropped 3; count of bases not matched to a gene: 11. Germline-derived CDR1 and CDR2 are MNHEY and SVGEGT. Source material: peripheral blood. The chain couples TRBV6-2 or TRBV6-3 to TRBJ2-1; 8 bases are a match to TRBD2. This receptor was obtained from a person aged 18-29 years with COVID-19, enrolled during active disease. Here the CDR3 DNA reads TGTGCCAGCAGTTACTTTAAAGGACTAGCTGAATTCTACAATGAGCAGTTCTTC. Translating it yields CASSYFKGLAEFYNEQFF.